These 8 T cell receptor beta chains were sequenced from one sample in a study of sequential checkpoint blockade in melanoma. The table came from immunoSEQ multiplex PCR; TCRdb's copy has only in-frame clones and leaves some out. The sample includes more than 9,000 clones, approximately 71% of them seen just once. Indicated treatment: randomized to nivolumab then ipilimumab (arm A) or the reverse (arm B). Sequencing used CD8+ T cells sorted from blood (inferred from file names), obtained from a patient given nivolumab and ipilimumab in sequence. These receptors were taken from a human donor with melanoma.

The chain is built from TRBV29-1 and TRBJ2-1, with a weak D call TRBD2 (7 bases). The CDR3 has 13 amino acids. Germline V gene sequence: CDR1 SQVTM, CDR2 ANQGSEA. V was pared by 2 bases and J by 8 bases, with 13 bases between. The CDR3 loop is CSVEFGGGDEQFF. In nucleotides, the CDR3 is TGCAGCGTTGAATTTGGGGGGGGCGATGAGCAGTTCTTC.

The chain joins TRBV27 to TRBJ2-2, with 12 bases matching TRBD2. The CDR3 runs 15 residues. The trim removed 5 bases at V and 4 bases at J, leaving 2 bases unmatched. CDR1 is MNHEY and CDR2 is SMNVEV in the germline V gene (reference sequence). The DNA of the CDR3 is TGTGCCAGCAGTCCGACTAGCGGGGGCACCGGGGAGCTGTTTTTT. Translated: CASSPTSGGTGELFF.

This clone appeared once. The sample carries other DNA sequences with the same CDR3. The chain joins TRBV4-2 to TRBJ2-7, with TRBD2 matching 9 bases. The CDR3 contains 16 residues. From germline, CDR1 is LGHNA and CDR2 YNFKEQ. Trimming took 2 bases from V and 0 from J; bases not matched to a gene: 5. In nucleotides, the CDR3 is TGTGCCAGCAGCCAACATCTAGCGGGGCCCTCCTACGAGCAGTACTTC. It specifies CASSQHLAGPSYEQYF.

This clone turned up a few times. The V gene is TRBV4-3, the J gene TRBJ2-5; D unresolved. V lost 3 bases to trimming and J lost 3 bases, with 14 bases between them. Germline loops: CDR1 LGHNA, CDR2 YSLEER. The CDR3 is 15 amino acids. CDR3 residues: CASSHSRGDEETQYF. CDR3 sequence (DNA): TGCGCCAGCAGCCATTCCCGAGGCGATGAAGAGACCCAGTACTTC.

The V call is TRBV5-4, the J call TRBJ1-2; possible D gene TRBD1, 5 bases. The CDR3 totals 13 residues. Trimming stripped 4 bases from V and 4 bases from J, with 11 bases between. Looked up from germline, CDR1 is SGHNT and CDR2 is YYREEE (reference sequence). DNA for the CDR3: TGTGCCAGCAGCCGACAGATATCCTATGGCTACACCTTC. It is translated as CASSRQISYGYTF.

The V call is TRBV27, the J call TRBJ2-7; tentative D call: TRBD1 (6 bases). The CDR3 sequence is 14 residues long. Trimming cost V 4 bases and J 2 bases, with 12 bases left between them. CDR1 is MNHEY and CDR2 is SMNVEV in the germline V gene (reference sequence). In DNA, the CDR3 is TGTGCCAGCAGTTGGGTCAGGGGACCCTACGAGCAGTACTTC. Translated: CASSWVRGPYEQYF.

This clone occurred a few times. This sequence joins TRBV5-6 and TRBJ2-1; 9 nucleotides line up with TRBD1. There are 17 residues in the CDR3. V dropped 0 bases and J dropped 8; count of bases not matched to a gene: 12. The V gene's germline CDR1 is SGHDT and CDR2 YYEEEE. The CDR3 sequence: CASSLALQGAIVDEQFF. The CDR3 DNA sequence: TGTGCCAGCAGCTTGGCCCTACAGGGGGCGATAGTGGATGAGCAGTTCTTC.

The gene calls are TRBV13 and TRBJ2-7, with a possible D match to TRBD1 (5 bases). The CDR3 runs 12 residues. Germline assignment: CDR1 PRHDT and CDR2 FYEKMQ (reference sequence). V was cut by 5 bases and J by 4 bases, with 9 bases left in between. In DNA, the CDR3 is TGTGCCAGCAGCCCGCAGGGATACGAGCAGTACTTC. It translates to CASSPQGYEQYF. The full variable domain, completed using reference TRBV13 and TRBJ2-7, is AAGVIQSPRHLIKEKRETATLKCYPIPRHDTVYWYQQGPGQDPQFLISFYEKMQSDKGSIPDRFSAQQFSDYHSELNMSSLELGDSALYFCASSPQGYEQYFGPGTRLTVT.